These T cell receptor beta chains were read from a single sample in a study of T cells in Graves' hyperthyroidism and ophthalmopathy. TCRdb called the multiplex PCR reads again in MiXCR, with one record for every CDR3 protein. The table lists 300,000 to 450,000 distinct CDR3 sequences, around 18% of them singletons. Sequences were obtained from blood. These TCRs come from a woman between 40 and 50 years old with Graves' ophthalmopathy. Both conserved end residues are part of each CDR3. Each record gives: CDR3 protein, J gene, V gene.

CDR3: CSARGGTGALRGTEAFF; J: TRBJ1-1; V: TRBV20-1
CDR3: CAARRGMDQPQHF; J: TRBJ1-5; V: TRBV6-1
CDR3: CAWSSESHSPLHF; J: TRBJ1-6; V: TRBV30
CDR3: CASSNRDRYGYTF; J: TRBJ1-2; V: TRBV12-3/TRBV12-4
CDR3: CASSRGPGRGNYGYTF; J: TRBJ1-2; V: TRBV28
CDR3: CASSMTSGTFATVYEQYF; J: TRBJ2-7; V: TRBV11-2
CDR3: CASSTGSRGPKNIQYF; J: TRBJ2-4; V: TRBV19
CDR3: CASSSSAYEQYF; J: TRBJ2-7; V: TRBV12-3/TRBV12-4
CDR3: CATSDTTRTETQYF; J: TRBJ2-5; V: TRBV24-1
CDR3: CASSQEWGSGELFF; J: TRBJ2-2; V: TRBV4-1
CDR3: CASRRDNQETQYF; J: TRBJ2-5; V: TRBV28
CDR3: CASSAGTSGTLQETQYF; J: TRBJ2-5; V: TRBV6-1
CDR3: CASSPHRESSYEQYF; J: TRBJ2-7; V: TRBV28
CDR3: CASFSGGKETQYF; J: TRBJ2-5; V: TRBV5-1
CDR3: CASSLGGLRESTGVRNQPQHF; J: TRBJ1-5; V: TRBV28
CDR3: CASSWDRVRSGYTF; J: TRBJ1-2; V: TRBV28
CDR3: CASSPDRTQRGTYEQYF; J: TRBJ2-7; V: TRBV28
CDR3: CASSYVRNMNTEAFF; J: TRBJ1-1; V: TRBV6-5
CDR3: CASRQEDSLNQPQHF; J: TRBJ1-5; V: TRBV12-3/TRBV12-4
CDR3: CASSPRQGSPNTLSQPQHF; J: TRBJ1-5; V: TRBV28
CDR3: CASSAGLAGKNLYEQYF; J: TRBJ2-7; V: TRBV5-1
CDR3: CASSSGLAGAHYEQYF; J: TRBJ2-7; V: TRBV27
CDR3: CASSGTSGTNTGELFF; J: TRBJ2-2; V: TRBV11-2
CDR3: CASGYSRQEAFF; J: TRBJ1-1; V: TRBV6-5
CDR3: CASSQRELRHYEQYF; J: TRBJ2-7; V: TRBV7-9
CDR3: CSARDTSGANVLTF; J: TRBJ2-6; V: TRBV29-1
CDR3: CASSQTPGQGSDTQYF; J: TRBJ2-3; V: TRBV27
CDR3: CSARSLTSGIGTQYF; J: TRBJ2-5; V: TRBV20-1
CDR3: CASTLEGKQIFLAKNIQYF; J: TRBJ2-4; V: TRBV5-4
CDR3: CASSSREDSPLHF; J: TRBJ1-6; V: TRBV12-3/TRBV12-4
CDR3: CASSPGLVYEQYF; J: TRBJ2-7; V: TRBV19
CDR3: CASSLVPSLGQVLHGYTF; J: TRBJ1-2; V: TRBV12-3/TRBV12-4
CDR3: CASSPSRDSHTNEQYF; J: TRBJ2-7; V: TRBV28
CDR3: CASSVPMDRGLAFF; J: TRBJ1-1; V: TRBV6-1
CDR3: CASRKENTGELFF; J: TRBJ2-2; V: TRBV19
CDR3: CASSSRAYYEQYF; J: TRBJ2-7; V: TRBV13
CDR3: CSVEGLNTEAFF; J: TRBJ1-1; V: TRBV29-1
CDR3: CASSGGETGELFF; J: TRBJ2-2; V: TRBV19
CDR3: CSVETPLYEQYF; J: TRBJ2-7; V: TRBV29-1
CDR3: CASSFSSVRARTGELFF; J: TRBJ2-2; V: TRBV11-2
CDR3: CSALYGLAGETQYF; J: TRBJ2-5; V: TRBV20-1
CDR3: CASSLSWTSNTGELFF; J: TRBJ2-2; V: TRBV28
CDR3: CASSWKGEQYF; J: TRBJ2-7; V: TRBV12-3/TRBV12-4
CDR3: CSVKTVSGANVLTF; J: TRBJ2-6; V: TRBV29-1
CDR3: CASSPTGWNTIYF; J: TRBJ1-3; V: TRBV3-1
CDR3: CASSLGGGEDQETQYF; J: TRBJ2-5; V: TRBV13
CDR3: CASSNPRQNSNQPQHF; J: TRBJ1-5; V: TRBV19
CDR3: CASRGTAGDSDEQYF; J: TRBJ2-7; V: TRBV6-1
CDR3: CASSLNTETQYF; J: TRBJ2-5; V: TRBV6-1
CDR3: CASSSPRGLFAYEQYF; J: TRBJ2-7; V: TRBV7-2
CDR3: CASSHDREDTEAFF; J: TRBJ1-1; V: TRBV28
CDR3: CAIRGLAGGMNTGELFF; J: TRBJ2-2; V: TRBV10-3
CDR3: CASALVGPATQHF; J: TRBJ1-5; V: TRBV12-5
CDR3: CASSLDLTPNTEAFF; J: TRBJ1-1; V: TRBV5-6
CDR3: CASSPAGQGAYTEAFF; J: TRBJ1-1; V: TRBV28